This T cell receptor beta chain was sequenced for a study of blood T cell repertoires in COVID-19. Study-wide background: Researchers got acute and convalescent COVID-19 samples from the United States, Italy and Spain. Sample material is recorded as cDNA or gDNA derived from T cells, B-cell-depleted T cells, or PBMCs.

Per germline, CDR1 SGHTA and CDR2 FQGTGA. The CDR3 runs to 14 residues. Trimming took 5 bases from V and 3 from J, leaving 13 bases between them. Authors' data handling: Estimation of nucleated cell counts relied on the amplification of reference gene primers. This table comes from immunoSEQ multiplex PCR, and its TCRdb copy is limited to in-frame clones, with some not included. That table gives V, J and clone size, and the DNA gave D and trimming. The sample includes approximately 96,000 clones, approximately 84% seen only once; the top ten take about 11%. The clonotype was recovered from a woman older than 75 with acute or convalescent COVID-19. Sequencing was done on a sample of peripheral blood. The J gene is TRBJ1-2, the V gene TRBV7-3; a weak D match, TRBD1 (5 bases). In DNA form, the CDR3 reads TGTGCCAGCAGCCAGGGAGGGCGGGACTATGGCTACACCTTC. Its translation is CASSQGGRDYGYTF.